The next 24 T cell receptor beta chains were all read from a single sample in a study of blood T cell repertoires in COVID-19. Profiling relied on immunoSEQ multiplex PCR, and the TCRdb table lists in-frame clones only, not all of them. The data hold hundreds of thousands of clones, with around nine tenths observed a single time. The sample was PBMCs or T cells enriched from blood (not recorded which). The receptors come from a man aged 55 to 70 who had recovered from COVID-19.

This clone appeared a few times. The chain combines TRBV6-2 or TRBV6-3 with TRBJ2-2; D may be TRBD1 (6 bases). Germline V gene data show CDR1 as MNHEY and CDR2 as SVGEGT. The CDR3 totals 15 residues. Trimming took off 6 bases at V and 5 bases at J, with 16 bases between the two ends. The CDR3 DNA reads as TGTGCCAGCAGCCCGGGACATCTGGGGACCGGGGAGCTGTTTTTT. Its protein product is CASSPGHLGTGELFF.

The V call is TRBV18, the J call TRBJ2-3; 7 nucleotides align to TRBD2. The CDR3 consists of 15 residues. Trimming removed 2 bases from V and 2 bases from J; junction bases left unmatched: 4. In germline, CDR1 is KGHSH, CDR2 LQKENI. CDR3 sequence reads: CASSPWTSYTDTQYF. The CDR3 bases are TGTGCCAGCTCACCATGGACTAGTTACACAGATACGCAGTATTTT. Complete variable domain (other parts from reference TRBV18 and TRBJ2-3): NAGVMQNPRHLVRRRGQEARLRCSPMKGHSHVYWYRQLPEEGLKFMVYLQKENIIDESGMPKERFSAEFPKEGPSILRIQQVVRGDSAAYFCASSPWTSYTDTQYFGPGTRLTVL.

V gene TRBV5-1 combines with J gene TRBJ2-1; perhaps TRBD1 as D (5 bases). Germline V lookup: CDR1 SGHRS, CDR2 YFSETQ. Trimming stripped 9 bases from V and 12 bases from J, with 19 bases between. The CDR3 is 12 residues long. The CDR3 DNA reads TGCGCCACCTCGGATCCAGGGAACCCGCAGTTCTTC. Translation: CATSDPGNPQFF.

The V gene is TRBV11-2, the J gene TRBJ2-3; the match to TRBD2 covers 13 bases. Germline CDR1 SGHAT, CDR2 FQNNGV. CDR3 size: 17 residues. Trimming removed 1 base from V and 3 bases from J; junction bases left unmatched: 4. CDR3 residues: CASSLGLAGGGTDTQYF. The CDR3 bases are TGTGCCAGCAGCTTAGGACTAGCGGGGGGAGGGACAGATACGCAGTATTTT.

The J gene is TRBJ1-2, the V gene TRBV19; 12 bases map to TRBD1. CDR3 length: 15 amino acids. The germline CDR1 and CDR2 sequences are LNHDA and SQIVND (reference sequence). V trimming: 5 bases; J trimming: 7 bases; junction bases outside the gene matches: 8. CDR3 loop: CASSPFGTGGGGYTF. CDR3 nucleotide sequence: TGTGCCAGTAGTCCATTTGGGACAGGGGGCGGTGGCTACACCTTC. The full variable domain, completed using reference TRBV19 and TRBJ1-2, is DGGITQSPKYLFRKEGQNVTLSCEQNLNHDAMYWYRQDPGQGLRLIYYSQIVNDFQKGDIAEGYSVSREKKESFPLTVTSAQKNPTAFYLCASSPFGTGGGGYTFGSGTRLTVV.

The chain employs TRBV2 and TRBJ1-6, with D uncertain. Germline V gene sequence: CDR1 SNHLY, CDR2 FYNNEI. Trimming took 0 bases from V and 9 from J, leaving 18 bases between them. The CDR3 extends over 17 amino acids. CDR3 DNA: TGTGCCAGCAGTGAAGCTGGCGCAAGAAGAGGATCTTCACCCCTCCACTTT. Amino acid sequence: CASSEAGARRGSSPLHF.

V gene TRBV10-2 combines with J gene TRBJ2-1; 8 bases align to TRBD2. Germline CDR1 is WSHSY and CDR2 is SAAADI. The CDR3 contains 16 residues. After removal of 1 base from V and 9 bases from J, the junction contained 11 bases not matched to a gene. CDR3: CASSELLAGISGEQFF. CDR3 DNA sequence: TGCGCCAGCAGTGAGTTGCTAGCGGGCATCTCGGGTGAGCAGTTCTTC.

The chain couples TRBV24-1 to TRBJ2-2, with a tentative D call TRBD2 (6 bases). Trimming removed 0 bases from V and 9 bases from J, with 7 bases in between. Germline V gene lookup returns CDR1 KGHDR and CDR2 SFDVKD. The CDR3 runs 13 residues. As DNA, the CDR3 is TGTGCCACCAGTGATTTGGGGAGGCGGGAGCTGTTTTTT. Its translation is CATSDLGRRELFF.

This rearrangement joins TRBV4-1 to TRBJ1-3; 8 nucleotides agree with TRBD1. The germline V gene encodes CDR1 MGHRA and CDR2 YSYEKL. The V and J ends lost 0 bases and 0 bases, in that order; junction bases with no gene match: 4. This CDR3 contains 17 residues. Written as DNA, the CDR3 is TGCGCCAGCAGCCAAGACCTTGACAGGGGCTCTGGAAACACCATATATTTT. Its translation: CASSQDLDRGSGNTIYF.

The chain couples TRBV6-1 to TRBJ1-4; D not resolved. In germline, CDR1 is MNHNS, CDR2 SASEGT. Between the trimmed V and J ends, which lost 3 bases and 6 bases, there was a span of 8 bases. The CDR3 sequence is 13 residues long. The DNA for the CDR3 is TGTGCCAGCAGTGAGGGCAATGATGAAAAACTGTTTTTT. Amino acids: CASSEGNDEKLFF.

This clone was counted a few times. V usage is TRBV6-5 and J usage is TRBJ2-1, with D maybe TRBD1 (5 bases). Per germline, CDR1 MNHEY and CDR2 SVGAGI. The CDR3 is made up of 11 amino acids. V was shortened by 6 bases and J by 9 bases, with 9 bases between the two germline ends. The CDR3 nucleotides read TGTGCCAGCAGAAGGGGTGGTGAGCAGTTCTTC. This translates into CASRRGGEQFF.

The CDR3 here is CASSQILRGEQYF. The CDR3, as DNA: TGTGCCAGCAGCCAAATCCTTAGGGGCGAGCAGTACTTC. The gene calls are TRBV3-1 (or the pseudogene TRBV3-2) and TRBJ2-7; TRBD1 is a possible D gene (5 bases). The length of the CDR3 is 13 residues. Germline lookup yields CDR1 LGHDT and CDR2 YNNKEL (reference sequence). V was pared by 2 bases and J by 6 bases, with 11 bases between.

The chain uses TRBV4-1 and TRBJ2-7, with TRBD2 matching 7 bases. The CDR3 length is 15 residues. Per the germline V gene, CDR1 is MGHRA and CDR2 is YSYEKL. V dropped 0 bases and J dropped 7; count of bases not matched to a gene: 9. This CDR3 reads CASSQDALAVREQYF. DNA for the CDR3: TGCGCCAGCAGCCAAGATGCGCTAGCGGTTAGAGAGCAGTACTTC.

This clone was recorded once. J is TRBJ2-1 and V is TRBV30; a weak D match, TRBD1 (5 bases). The V gene's germline CDR1 is GTSNPN and CDR2 SVGIG (reference sequence). This CDR3 is built from 12 residues. The V end lost 6 bases, the J end lost 7 bases, and 13 bases lay between the germline ends. The CDR3 DNA sequence: TGTGCCTGTTCCAGGGTAGGAAATGAGCAGTTCTTC. Encoded protein: CACSRVGNEQFF.

V gene TRBV7-9 combines with J gene TRBJ1-3; tentative D call: TRBD1 (5 bases). V lost 11 bases and J lost 3, with 14 bases in between. The length of the CDR3 is 13 residues. The germline V gene has CDR1 SEHNR and CDR2 FQNEAQ (reference sequence). CDR3 loop: CAGQGVYGNTIYF. In DNA, the CDR3 is TGTGCCGGGCAGGGTGTTTATGGAAACACCATATATTTT. Together with reference TRBV7-9 and TRBJ1-3, the CDR3 gives the full variable domain: DTGVSQNPRHKITKRGQNVTFRCDPISEHNRLYWYRQTLGQGPEFLTYFQNEAQLEKSRLLSDRFSAERPKGSFSTLEIQRTEQGDSAMYLCAGQGVYGNTIYFGEGSWLTVV.

The chain employs TRBV5-1 and TRBJ2-7; 8 nucleotides agree with TRBD1. Per the germline V gene, CDR1 is SGHRS and CDR2 is YFSETQ. The V segment lost 4 bases and the J segment 4 bases; nucleotides outside the gene matches: 10. The CDR3 has 15 amino acids. CDR3 amino acids: CASSKRTGIWYEQYF. The CDR3 bases are TGCGCCAGCAGCAAAAGGACAGGGATTTGGTACGAGCAGTACTTC.

Only one count was recorded for this clone. The CDR3, as DNA: TGTGCCAGCTCCCCGATGACAGGGAGGTCCTACGAGCAGTACTTC. It translates to CASSPMTGRSYEQYF. This chain connects TRBV18 to TRBJ2-7; maybe TRBD1 (7 bases). V lost 6 bases and J 1 base, leaving 16 bases between the germline ends. The germline V gene encodes CDR1 KGHSH and CDR2 LQKENI. This CDR3 comprises 15 residues.

V gene TRBV7-9 combines with J gene TRBJ2-1, with 8 bases lining up with TRBD1. J lost 0 bases, V lost 6 bases, and 4 bases had no gene match. The CDR3 loop spans 15 amino acids. Germline-derived CDR1 and CDR2 are SEHNR and FQNEAQ (reference sequence). The CDR3 nucleotides are TGTGCCAGCAGAATGGACAGGGTCTCCTACAATGAGCAGTTCTTC. Protein sequence: CASRMDRVSYNEQFF.

The chain employs TRBV9 and TRBJ2-2; D is ambiguous. Germline V gives CDR1 SGDLS, CDR2 YYNGEE. Deletions cut 1 base from V and 1 base from J, with 5 bases between. This CDR3 contains 14 residues. The CDR3 protein is CASSVSRNTGELFF. CDR3 nucleotides: TGTGCCAGCAGCGTATCCCGGAACACCGGGGAGCTGTTTTTT.

V and J are TRBV6-2 or TRBV6-3 and TRBJ1-5, with D maybe TRBD1 (6 bases). Per the germline V gene, CDR1 is MNHEY and CDR2 is SVGEGT. The CDR3 sequence is 17 residues long. V was shortened by 5 bases and J by 0 bases, with 17 bases between the two germline ends. CDR3 in amino acids: CASSKFRGSNSNQPQHF. DNA for the CDR3: TGTGCCAGCAGTAAATTCAGGGGCTCTAATAGCAATCAGCCCCAGCATTTT.

The chain recombines TRBV19 with TRBJ1-5, with D possibly being TRBD1 (5 bases). V lost 5 bases and J lost 1, with 21 bases in between. This CDR3 is 18 amino acids long. Germline lookup yields CDR1 LNHDA and CDR2 SQIVND (reference sequence). The CDR3 is CASSRSGHKKSSNQPQHF. DNA of the CDR3: TGTGCCAGTAGTCGGTCCGGACACAAGAAATCCAGCAATCAGCCCCAGCATTTT.

The chain has TRBV5-5 and TRBJ1-5; possible D gene TRBD1, 5 bases. V lost 0 bases to trimming and J lost 1 base, with 11 bases between them. This CDR3 is built from 16 residues. CDR1 and CDR2 from the germline V gene are SGHKS and YYEKEE (reference sequence). CDR3 sequence: CASSLGGSLSNQPQHF. CDR3 nucleotide sequence: TGTGCCAGCAGCTTGGGGGGCAGCCTAAGCAATCAGCCCCAGCATTTT.

This sequence joins TRBV2 and TRBJ1-2; D possibly corresponds to TRBD1 (6 bases). Germline V gene sequence: CDR1 SNHLY, CDR2 FYNNEI. CDR3 length: 13 amino acids. With 5 bases removed from V and 4 bases from J, the gap between germline ends came to 11 bases. In DNA form, the CDR3 reads TGTGCCAGCAGTCAACAGGGCACCTATGGCTACACCTTC. This encodes CASSQQGTYGYTF.

This chain links TRBV9 with TRBJ2-3; D not certain. The CDR3 covers 15 residues. Germline V gene sequence: CDR1 SGDLS, CDR2 YYNGEE. V was clipped by 3 bases and J by 4 bases, with 15 bases between them. The CDR3 DNA sequence: TGTGCCAGCAGCGAGAGTCCTAGTAGACCAGATACGCAGTATTTT. It codes for CASSESPSRPDTQYF. Full variable domain (remainder filled in from reference TRBV9 and TRBJ2-3): DSGVTQTPKHLITATGQRVTLRCSPRSGDLSVYWYQQSLDQGLQFLIQYYNGEERAKGNILERFSAQQFPDLHSELNLSSLELGDSALYFCASSESPSRPDTQYFGPGTRLTVL.